This TCR beta chain was identified in a study of identical twins. As concerns this clonotype: Its target is unknown.

Findings of the study overall: Compared with models, monozygotic twins showed more out-of-frame TCR alpha sharing.

Germline-derived CDR1 and CDR2 are SGHTA and FQGNSA. The CDR3 is 12 residues long. Trimming cost V 1 base and J 11 bases, with 10 bases left between them. TCRdb called the 5' RACE reads again in MiXCR, with one record for every CDR3 protein. Found here are roughly 770,000 distinct CDR3 sequences, about 20% of them singletons; the top ten hold around 13%. These data were likewise used in another study, on T cells expressing NK-cell markers. In that study: Eight donors were sequenced, seven testing HCMV-seropositive and one testing seronegative. Specificity for HCMV among expanded NKG2C+ T cell clones was not established.

The sequence derives from a woman younger than 35 in good health. Input material: PBMCs. V usage is TRBV7-2 and J usage is TRBJ2-3; tentatively, D is TRBD1 (6 bases). The CDR3 sequence is CASSLEGVKQYF. The CDR3 DNA is TGTGCCAGCAGCTTAGAGGGGGTTAAGCAGTATTTT. The whole variable domain, filled in from reference TRBV7-2 and TRBJ2-3, reads GAGVSQSPSNKVTEKGKDVELRCDPISGHTALYWYRQSLGQGLEFLIYFQGNSAPDKSGLPSDRFSAERTGGSVSTLTIQRTQQEDSAVYLCASSLEGVKQYFGPGTRLTVL.